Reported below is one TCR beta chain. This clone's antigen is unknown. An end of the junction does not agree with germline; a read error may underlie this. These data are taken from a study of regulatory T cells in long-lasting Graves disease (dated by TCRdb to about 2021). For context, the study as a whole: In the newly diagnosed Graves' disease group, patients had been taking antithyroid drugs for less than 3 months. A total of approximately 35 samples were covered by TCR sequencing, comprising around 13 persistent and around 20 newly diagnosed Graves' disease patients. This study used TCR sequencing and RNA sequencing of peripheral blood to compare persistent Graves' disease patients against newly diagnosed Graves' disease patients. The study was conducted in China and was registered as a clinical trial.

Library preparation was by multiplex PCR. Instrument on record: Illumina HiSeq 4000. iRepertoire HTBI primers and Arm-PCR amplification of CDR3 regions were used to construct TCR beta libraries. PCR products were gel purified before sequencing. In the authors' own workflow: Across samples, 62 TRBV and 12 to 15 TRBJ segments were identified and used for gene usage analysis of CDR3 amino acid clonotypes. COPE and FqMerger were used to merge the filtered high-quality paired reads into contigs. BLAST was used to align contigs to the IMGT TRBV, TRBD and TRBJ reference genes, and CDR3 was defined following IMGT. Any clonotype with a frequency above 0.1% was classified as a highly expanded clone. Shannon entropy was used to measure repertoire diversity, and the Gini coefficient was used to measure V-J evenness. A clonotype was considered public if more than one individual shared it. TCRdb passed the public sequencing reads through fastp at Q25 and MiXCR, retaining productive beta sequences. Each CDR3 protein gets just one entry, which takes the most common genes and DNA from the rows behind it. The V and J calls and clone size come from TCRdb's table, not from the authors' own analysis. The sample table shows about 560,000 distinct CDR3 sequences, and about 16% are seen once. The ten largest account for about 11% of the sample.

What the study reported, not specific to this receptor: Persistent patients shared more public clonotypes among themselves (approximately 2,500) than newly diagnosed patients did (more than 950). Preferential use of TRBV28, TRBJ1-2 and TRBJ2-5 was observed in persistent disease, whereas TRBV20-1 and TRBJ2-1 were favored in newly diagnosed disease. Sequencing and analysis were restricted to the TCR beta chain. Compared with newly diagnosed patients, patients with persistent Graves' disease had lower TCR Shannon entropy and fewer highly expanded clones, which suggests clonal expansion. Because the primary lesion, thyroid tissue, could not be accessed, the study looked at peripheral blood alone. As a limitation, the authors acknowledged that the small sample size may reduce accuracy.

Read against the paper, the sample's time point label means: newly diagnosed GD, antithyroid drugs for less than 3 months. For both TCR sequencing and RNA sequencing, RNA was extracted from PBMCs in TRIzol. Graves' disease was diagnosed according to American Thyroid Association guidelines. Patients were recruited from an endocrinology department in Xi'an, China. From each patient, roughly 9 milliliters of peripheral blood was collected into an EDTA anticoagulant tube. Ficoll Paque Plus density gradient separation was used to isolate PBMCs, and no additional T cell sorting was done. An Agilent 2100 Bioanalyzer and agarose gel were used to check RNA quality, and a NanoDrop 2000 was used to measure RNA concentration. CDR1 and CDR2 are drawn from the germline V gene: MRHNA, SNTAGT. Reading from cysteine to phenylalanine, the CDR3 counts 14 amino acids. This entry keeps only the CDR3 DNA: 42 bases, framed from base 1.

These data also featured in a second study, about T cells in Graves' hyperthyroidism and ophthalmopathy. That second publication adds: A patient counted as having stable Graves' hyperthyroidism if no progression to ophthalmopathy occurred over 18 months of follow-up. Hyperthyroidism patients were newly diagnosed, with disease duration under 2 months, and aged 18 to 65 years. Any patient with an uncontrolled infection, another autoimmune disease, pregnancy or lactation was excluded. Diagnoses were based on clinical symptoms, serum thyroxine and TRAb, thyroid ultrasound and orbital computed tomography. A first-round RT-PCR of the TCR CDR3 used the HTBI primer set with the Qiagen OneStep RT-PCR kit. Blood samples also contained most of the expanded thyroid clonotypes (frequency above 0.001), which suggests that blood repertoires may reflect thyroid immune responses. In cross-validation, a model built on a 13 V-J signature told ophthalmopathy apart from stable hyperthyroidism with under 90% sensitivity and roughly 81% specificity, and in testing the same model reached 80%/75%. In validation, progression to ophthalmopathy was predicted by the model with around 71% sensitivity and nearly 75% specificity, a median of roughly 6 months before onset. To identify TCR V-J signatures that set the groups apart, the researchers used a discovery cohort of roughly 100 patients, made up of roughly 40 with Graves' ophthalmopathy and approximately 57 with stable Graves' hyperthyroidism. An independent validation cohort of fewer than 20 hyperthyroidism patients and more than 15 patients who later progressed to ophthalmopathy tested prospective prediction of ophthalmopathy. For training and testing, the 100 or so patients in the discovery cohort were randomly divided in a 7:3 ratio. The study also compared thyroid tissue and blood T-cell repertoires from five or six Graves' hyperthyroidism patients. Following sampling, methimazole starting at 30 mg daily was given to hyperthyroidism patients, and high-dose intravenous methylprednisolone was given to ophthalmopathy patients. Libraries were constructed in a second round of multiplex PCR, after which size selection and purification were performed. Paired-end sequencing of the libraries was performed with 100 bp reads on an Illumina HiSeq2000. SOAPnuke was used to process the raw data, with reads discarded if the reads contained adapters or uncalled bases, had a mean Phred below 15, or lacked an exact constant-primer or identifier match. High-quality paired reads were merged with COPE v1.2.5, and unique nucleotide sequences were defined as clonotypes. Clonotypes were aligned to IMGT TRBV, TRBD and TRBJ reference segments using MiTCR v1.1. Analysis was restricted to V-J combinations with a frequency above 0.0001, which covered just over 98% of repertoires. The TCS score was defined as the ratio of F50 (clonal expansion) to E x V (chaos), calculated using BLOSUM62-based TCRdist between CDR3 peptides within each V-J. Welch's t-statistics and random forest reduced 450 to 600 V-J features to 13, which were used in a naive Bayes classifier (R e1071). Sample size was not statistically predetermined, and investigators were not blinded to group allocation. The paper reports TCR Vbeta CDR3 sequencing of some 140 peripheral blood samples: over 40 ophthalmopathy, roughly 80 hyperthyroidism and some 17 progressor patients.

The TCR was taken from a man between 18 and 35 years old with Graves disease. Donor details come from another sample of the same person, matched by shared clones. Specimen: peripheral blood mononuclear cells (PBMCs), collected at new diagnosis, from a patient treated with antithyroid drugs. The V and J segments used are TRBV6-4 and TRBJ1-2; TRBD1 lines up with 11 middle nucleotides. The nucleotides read TGTGCCAGCAGTGAAGGACAGGGGGCGTTTGGCCACACCTTC. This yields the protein CASSEGQGAFGHTF.